The 24 T cell receptor beta chains reported below all come from one sample, sequenced in a study of T cell responses to AZD1222 COVID-19 vaccine. Clones were sequenced by immunoSEQ multiplex PCR, and TCRdb holds only the in-frame ones, with some missing. The repertoire holds roughly 160,000 clones, with 85% to 90% as singletons. Sequenced here: peripheral blood, sampled on day 0 of AZD1222 vaccination. The receptors stem from an adult in good health.

The DNA of the CDR3 is TGTGCCAGCAGCTTAAGAGAGGGTGGGACAGGGGTGCCCTACGAGCAGTACTTC. Its protein is CASSLREGGTGVPYEQYF. The chain recombines TRBV7-8 with TRBJ2-7; 10 bases fit TRBD1. Losses at the gene ends were 2 bases for V and 2 bases for J; bases not matched to a gene: 12. The CDR3 length is 18 residues. The germline V gene encodes CDR1 SGHVS and CDR2 FQNEAQ.

The V and J genes are TRBV6-2 or TRBV6-3 and TRBJ1-2; D is perhaps TRBD1 (5 bases). The germline V gene has CDR1 MNHEY and CDR2 SVGEGT. The germline V and J ends were trimmed by 4 bases and 2 bases, with 8 bases remaining between them. This CDR3 is built from 13 residues. This CDR3 is CASSSSGNYGYTF. In DNA, the CDR3 is TGTGCCAGCAGTTCGTCAGGGAACTATGGCTACACCTTC.

The V call is TRBV5-6, the J call TRBJ2-3; tentatively, D is TRBD2 (6 bases). Trimming took off 0 bases at V and 3 bases at J, with 8 bases between the two ends. Germline assignment: CDR1 SGHDT and CDR2 YYEEEE. The CDR3 is 14 amino acids. CDR3 sequence reads: CASSLAAGTDTQYF. CDR3 nucleotides: TGTGCCAGCAGCTTGGCGGCGGGGACAGATACGCAGTATTTT.

This clone was detected once. The chain couples TRBV27 to TRBJ2-1; D not resolved. Germline lookup yields CDR1 MNHEY and CDR2 SMNVEV (reference sequence). V lost 6 bases to trimming and J lost 9 bases, with 21 bases between them. The CDR3 runs 15 residues. CDR3 residues: CASRERATARAEQFF. In DNA, the CDR3 is TGTGCCAGCAGGGAAAGGGCTACCGCCCGCGCTGAGCAGTTCTTC.

The gene calls are TRBV19 and TRBJ1-6; D not resolved. The CDR3 is made up of 16 amino acids. Trimming left V 3 bases short and J 2 bases short, with 11 bases between. Per the germline V gene, CDR1 is LNHDA and CDR2 is SQIVND (reference sequence). The DNA of the CDR3 is TGTGCCAGTAGTATCGCCAGCCACACCTATAATTCACCCCTCCACTTT. It translates to CASSIASHTYNSPLHF.

The J gene is TRBJ1-6, the V gene TRBV28; D is possibly TRBD1 (6 bases). This CDR3 is 14 amino acids long. V dropped 10 bases and J dropped 10 bases, with 20 bases sitting between them. Germline V gene lookup returns CDR1 MDHEN and CDR2 SYDVKM. CDR3 amino acids: CATTWGEGGSPLHF. CDR3 coding DNA: TGTGCCACCACCTGGGGAGAGGGGGGGTCACCCCTCCACTTT.

The chain carries TRBV20-1 and TRBJ2-7; D is undetermined. The V gene's germline CDR1 is DFQATT and CDR2 SNEGSKA (reference sequence). The CDR3 sequence is 9 residues long. The V and J ends lost 6 bases and 6 bases respectively, with 6 bases between them. The DNA for the CDR3 is TGCAGTGCAGGACCCGAGCAGTACTTC. Protein product: CSAGPEQYF.

This clone was seen once. V usage is TRBV29-1 and J usage is TRBJ2-1; no firm D call. Germline V CDR1 and CDR2: SQVTM, ANQGSEA. The CDR3 is 13 amino acids. Trimming removed 7 bases at V and 0 bases at J, with 10 bases between. In DNA, the CDR3 is TGCAGCGGTCGACTGTACTCCTACAATGAGCAGTTCTTC. Amino acids: CSGRLYSYNEQFF.

This clone is a singleton in its sample. The chain is built from TRBV4-2 and TRBJ2-1, with a possible D match to TRBD2 (6 bases). The CDR3 consists of 15 residues. Germline-derived CDR1 and CDR2 are LGHNA and YNFKEQ. With 3 bases removed from V and 5 bases from J, the gap between germline ends came to 14 bases. The CDR3 spells CASSQSGRDHNEQFF. CDR3 bases: TGTGCCAGCAGCCAGAGTGGGCGGGACCACAATGAGCAGTTCTTC.

This clone has just a few counts. The V gene is TRBV27, the J gene TRBJ1-5, with 11 bases fitting TRBD1. The germline V gene encodes CDR1 MNHEY and CDR2 SMNVEV (reference sequence). This CDR3 region has 18 residues. V was pared by 4 bases and J by 4 bases, with 12 bases of the junction left unmatched. As DNA, the CDR3 is TGTGCCAGCAGTTGGCCCGGACAGGGGGCTTTTAGGAATCAGCCCCAGCATTTT. It codes for CASSWPGQGAFRNQPQHF.

This sequence joins TRBV5-6 and TRBJ2-6, with D tentatively TRBD1 (5 bases). The CDR3 is 16 amino acids. Germline lookup yields CDR1 SGHDT and CDR2 YYEEEE. Trimming removed 4 bases from V and 0 bases from J, with 11 bases in between. The CDR3 DNA is TGTGCCAGCAGCCTATTTGACAGCTCTGGGGCCAACGTCCTGACTTTC. This sequence encodes CASSLFDSSGANVLTF.

The rearrangement uses TRBV5-4 and TRBJ2-7, with D possibly being TRBD2 (6 bases). The length of the CDR3 is 14 residues. V was pared by 3 bases and J by 9 bases, with 19 bases between. Germline-derived CDR1 and CDR2 are SGHNT and YYREEE (reference sequence). CDR3 region: CASSSPGRGLGQYF. Here the CDR3 DNA reads TGTGCCAGCAGCTCGCCGGGACGGGGGTTGGGGCAGTACTTC.

This clone was picked up one time. The chain is built from TRBV12-3 or TRBV12-4 and TRBJ1-2; no reliable D call. The CDR3 is made up of 13 amino acids. V was pared by 3 bases and J by 13 bases, with 18 bases between. This CDR3 is CASSFPRLQGFTF. CDR3 DNA: TGTGCCAGCAGTTTTCCCAGGCTGCAAGGATTCACCTTC.

This clone appeared a few times. The chain recombines TRBV6-2 or TRBV6-3 with TRBJ1-2, with TRBD1 identical over 10 bases. CDR1 MNHEY and CDR2 SVGEGT come from the germline V gene. This CDR3 is 19 amino acids long. V lost 4 bases to trimming and J lost 4 bases; unmatched junction nucleotides: 18. The CDR3 coding sequence is TGTGCCAGCAGTTTTACGCTGGTCGGGACAGGGGACCGATTCTATGGCTACACCTTC. It specifies CASSFTLVGTGDRFYGYTF.

The V and J genes are TRBV18 and TRBJ2-5, with D possibly matching TRBD2 (6 bases). Looked up from germline, CDR1 is KGHSH and CDR2 is LQKENI. This CDR3 has 13 residues. V was shortened by 6 bases and J by 2 bases, with 10 bases between the two germline ends. The CDR3 loop reads CASSRGRQETQYF. In nucleotides, the CDR3 is TGTGCCAGCTCGCGAGGGAGGCAAGAGACCCAGTACTTC.

CDR3 nucleotide sequence: TGCGCCAGCAGCCAAGACAGGGGGCCACCTAACAATGAGCAGTTCTTC. Translation: CASSQDRGPPNNEQFF. The rearrangement links TRBV4-3 to TRBJ2-1; 8 bases agree with TRBD1. Germline trimming cut 0 bases from V and 5 bases from J; bases unmatched to any gene: 6. In germline, CDR1 is LGHNA, CDR2 YSLEER. This CDR3 has 16 residues.

The chain joins TRBV5-6 to TRBJ1-1; D may be TRBD1 (6 bases). This CDR3 contains 14 residues. Germline-derived CDR1 and CDR2 are SGHDT and YYEEEE. V gave up 4 bases and J gave up 4 bases, with 14 bases separating them. The CDR3 loop reads CASSPQGRVTEAFF. The CDR3 DNA sequence: TGTGCCAGCAGCCCCCAGGGGCGGGTCACTGAAGCTTTCTTT.

This clone has only a few counts. The V gene is TRBV6-4, the J gene TRBJ2-7; D is unclear. Germline-derived CDR1 and CDR2 are MRHNA and SNTAGT. The CDR3 totals 13 residues. V lost 2 bases to trimming and J lost 3 bases, with 8 bases between them. CDR3 protein: CASSDPMDYEQYF. The CDR3 bases are TGTGCCAGCAGTGACCCTATGGACTACGAGCAGTACTTC.

The V and J genes are TRBV7-9 and TRBJ2-7; D might be TRBD1 (5 bases). V was pared by 1 base and J by 6 bases, with 10 bases between. The germline CDR1 and CDR2 sequences are SEHNR and FQNEAQ (reference sequence). The length of the CDR3 is 13 residues. CDR3 sequence: CASSLGGTVEQYF. CDR3 DNA sequence: TGTGCCAGCAGCTTAGGGGGCACAGTCGAGCAGTACTTC. The complete variable domain, with remaining parts taken from reference TRBV7-9 and TRBJ2-7, reads DTGVSQNPRHKITKRGQNVTFRCDPISEHNRLYWYRQTLGQGPEFLTYFQNEAQLEKSRLLSDRFSAERPKGSFSTLEIQRTEQGDSAMYLCASSLGGTVEQYFGPGTRLTVT.

The chain uses TRBV5-1 and TRBJ2-7; 9 bases fit TRBD2. V lost 3 bases and J lost 3; bases outside the gene matches: 1. Germline assignment: CDR1 SGHRS and CDR2 YFSETQ. There are 13 residues in the CDR3. Written as DNA, the CDR3 is TGCGCCAGCAGCTATAGCGGGAGCTACGAGCAGTACTTC. Its protein is CASSYSGSYEQYF.

V usage is TRBV19 and J usage is TRBJ1-2, with D perhaps matching TRBD1 (5 bases). Germline loops: CDR1 LNHDA, CDR2 SQIVND (reference sequence). The CDR3 is 15 residues long. V was pared by 7 bases and J by 4 bases, with 19 bases between. DNA of the CDR3: TGTGCCAGTACTCCTCGCCGGGGGATTGGCTATGGCTACACCTTC. Translated: CASTPRRGIGYGYTF.

The chain uses TRBV7-2 and TRBJ2-7, with D perhaps assigned TRBD1 or TRBD2 (6 bases each). V lost 4 bases, J lost 0 bases, and 10 bases lay in between. Germline-derived CDR1 and CDR2 are SGHTA and FQGNSA. This CDR3 has 14 amino acids. DNA of the CDR3: TGTGCCAGCAGCTCACAGGGACTCTCCTACGAGCAGTACTTC. Protein product: CASSSQGLSYEQYF.

The V call is TRBV6-6, the J call TRBJ1-1; D is undetermined. The CDR3 is made up of 12 amino acids. The germline V gene encodes CDR1 MNHNY and CDR2 SVGAGI (reference sequence). Trimming pared 3 bases from V and 10 bases from J, leaving 12 bases between. The CDR3 sequence: CASSYSLSGAFF. CDR3 in DNA: TGTGCCAGCAGTTATTCTTTGTCGGGAGCTTTCTTT.

This sequence joins TRBV7-2 and TRBJ2-1, with TRBD2 identical over 10 bases. The V and J ends lost 2 bases and 7 bases, in that order; junction bases with no gene match: 5. Germline V gives CDR1 SGHTA, CDR2 FQGNSA. The CDR3 runs 15 residues. CDR3 sequence (DNA): TGTGCCAGCAGCTTACAAGCGGGGGGGAAAAATGAGCAGTTCTTC. Amino acids: CASSLQAGGKNEQFF.